Following are 14 T cell receptor beta chains from one sample sequenced in a study of CD8 T cells in ankylosing spondylitis. One entry per CDR3 protein, called by TCRdb with MiXCR from the 5' RACE reads. The profile shows about 160,000 distinct CDR3 sequences, roughly 44% of them singletons. Material for sequencing was synovial fluid, either unsorted or a sorted T cell fraction (not recorded which). Receptors originate from a male donor with ankylosing spondylitis.

The V gene is TRBV7-9, the J gene TRBJ1-6; TRBD1 agrees at 9 bases. The CDR3 spans 15 residues. Germline V gene data show CDR1 as SEHNR and CDR2 as FQNEAQ (reference sequence). Trimming at V came to 5 bases and at J to 10 bases, leaving 9 bases not matched to a gene. The CDR3 nucleotides read TGTGCCAGCAGCCCCACAGGGGGCGCAGAATCACCCCTCCACTTT. Its translation is CASSPTGGAESPLHF.

The gene calls are TRBV12-3 or TRBV12-4 and TRBJ1-5; TRBD1 matches at 8 bases. The length of the CDR3 is 14 residues. J gave up 6 bases and V 6 bases, and 7 bases lay outside the gene matches. CDR3 in amino acids: CASSEQGTGQPQHF. CDR3 bases: TGTGCCAGCAGCGAACAGGGGACAGGTCAGCCCCAGCATTTT.

This clonotype was counted only a few times. The chain employs TRBV12-3 or TRBV12-4 and TRBJ2-1; the D is unclear. V was cut by 5 bases and J by 7 bases, with 9 bases left in between. The CDR3 covers 12 residues. Here the CDR3 reads CASSPALNEQFF. The DNA for the CDR3 is TGTGCCAGCAGTCCGGCTTTGAATGAGCAGTTCTTC.

This clonotype has a handful of counts. This rearrangement joins TRBV28 to TRBJ2-1, with D unclear. The V end was cut by 3 bases, the J end by 5 bases, with 11 bases between. This CDR3 contains 14 residues. Looked up from germline, CDR1 is MDHEN and CDR2 is SYDVKM. CDR3 residues: CASSFVAADNEQFF. In DNA, the CDR3 is TGTGCCAGCAGTTTCGTGGCGGCAGACAATGAGCAGTTCTTC.

The chain is built from TRBV7-9 and TRBJ1-2; weak D call: TRBD1 (5 bases). Trimming took 5 bases from V and 5 from J, leaving 15 bases between them. Germline-derived CDR1 and CDR2 are SEHNR and FQNEAQ (reference sequence). The CDR3 runs 14 residues. In nucleotides, the CDR3 is TGTGCCAGCAGCCCTCCGGGACGTTGGTATGGCTACACCTTC. This gives the protein CASSPPGRWYGYTF.

V and J are TRBV7-9 and TRBJ1-2; no definite D call. Germline-derived CDR1 and CDR2 are SEHNR and FQNEAQ (reference sequence). The CDR3 totals 14 residues. V shed 2 bases and J shed 7 bases, with 14 bases lying between them. DNA of the CDR3: TGTGCCAGCAGCTTATTTTTATCATTAAGTGGCTACACCTTC. Its protein product is CASSLFLSLSGYTF.

This clonotype was counted only a few times. The rearrangement joins TRBV7-9 to TRBJ2-2, with D hard to call. CDR3 length: 13 residues. Germline V gene data show CDR1 as SEHNR and CDR2 as FQNEAQ (reference sequence). Trimming stripped 1 base from V and 5 bases from J, with 5 bases between. In DNA form, the CDR3 reads TGTGCCAGCAGCTTAGGTCCTACCGGGGAGCTGTTTTTT. Its protein is CASSLGPTGELFF.

This sequence joins TRBV20-1 and TRBJ2-1, with D possibly being TRBD2 (6 bases). Germline lookup yields CDR1 DFQATT and CDR2 SNEGSKA (reference sequence). V was cut by 5 bases and J by 0 bases, with 23 bases left in between. The CDR3 loop spans 18 amino acids. This CDR3 is CSAPPLWLASVSYNEQFF. In nucleotides, the CDR3 is TGCAGTGCTCCTCCCTTATGGCTAGCGAGTGTCTCCTACAATGAGCAGTTCTTC.

This clonotype was observed a single time. The V and J genes are TRBV5-1 and TRBJ2-1; D not resolved. The CDR3 has 16 residues. Trimming removed 2 bases from V and 0 bases from J, with 12 bases in between. Per the germline V gene, CDR1 is SGHRS and CDR2 is YFSETQ. The CDR3 DNA reads TGCGCCAGCAGCTTATATTCGGACCTCTCCTACAATGAGCAGTTCTTC. It translates to CASSLYSDLSYNEQFF.

J is TRBJ2-3 and V is TRBV20-1; TRBD2 might be the D (5 bases). Germline V CDR1 and CDR2: DFQATT, SNEGSKA (reference sequence). The V end was cut by 1 base, the J end by 3 bases, with 11 bases between. The CDR3 totals 14 residues. The CDR3 here is CSARGTGGTDTQYF. The DNA for the CDR3 is TGCAGTGCTAGAGGGACCGGAGGTACAGATACGCAGTATTTT.

J is TRBJ2-1 and V is TRBV6-5, with 11 positions matching TRBD2. V shed 4 bases, J shed 7 bases, and the junction held 3 bases outside the gene matches. This CDR3 is built from 14 residues. The germline V gene encodes CDR1 MNHEY and CDR2 SVGAGI. CDR3 region: CASSLLAGENEQFF. The CDR3 region has the DNA TGTGCCAGCAGTTTACTAGCGGGAGAAAATGAGCAGTTCTTC.

The V and J genes are TRBV5-1 and TRBJ2-1; 8 bases map to TRBD2. V was clipped by 4 bases and J by 8 bases; unmatched bases: 11. The CDR3 totals 15 residues. Per germline, CDR1 SGHRS and CDR2 YFSETQ. CDR3 in DNA: TGCGCCAGCAGCCCGGCGGGGGGTTCCAGGGATGAGCAGTTCTTC. Protein sequence: CASSPAGGSRDEQFF. The full variable domain, rest sourced from reference TRBV5-1 and TRBJ2-1, is KAGVTQTPRYLIKTRGQQVTLSCSPISGHRSVSWYQQTPGQGLQFLFEYFSETQRNKGNFPGRFSGRQFSNSRSEMNVSTLELGDSALYLCASSPAGGSRDEQFFGPGTRLTVL.

The V gene is TRBV4-3, the J gene TRBJ2-7, with D uncertain. CDR1 and CDR2 from the germline V gene are LGHNA and YSLEER. V shed 4 bases and J shed 2 bases, with 12 bases lying between them. This CDR3 contains 14 residues. CDR3 region: CASSPFYGTYEQYF. In DNA form, the CDR3 reads TGCGCCAGCAGCCCATTCTACGGCACCTACGAGCAGTACTTC.

The chain couples TRBV28 to TRBJ2-1, with TRBD2 as a possible D gene (5 bases). With 8 bases removed from V and 3 bases from J, the gap between germline ends came to 8 bases. CDR1 and CDR2 (germline): MDHEN, SYDVKM. The CDR3 totals 12 residues. DNA of the CDR3: TGTGCCAGCGCGGGCCTCTACAATGAGCAGTTCTTC. It specifies CASAGLYNEQFF.